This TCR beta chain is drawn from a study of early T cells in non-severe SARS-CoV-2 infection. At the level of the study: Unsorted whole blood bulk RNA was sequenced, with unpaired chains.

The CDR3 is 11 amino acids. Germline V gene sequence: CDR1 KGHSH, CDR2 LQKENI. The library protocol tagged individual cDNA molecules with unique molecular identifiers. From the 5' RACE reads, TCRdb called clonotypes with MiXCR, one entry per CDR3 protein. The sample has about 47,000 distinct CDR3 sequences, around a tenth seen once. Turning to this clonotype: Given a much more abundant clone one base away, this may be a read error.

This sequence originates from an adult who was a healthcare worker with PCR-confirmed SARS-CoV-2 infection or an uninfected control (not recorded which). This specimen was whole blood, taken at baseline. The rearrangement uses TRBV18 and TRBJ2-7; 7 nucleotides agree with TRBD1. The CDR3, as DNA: TGTACCAGCTCACCAGGGGGCGAGCAGTACTTC. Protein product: CTSSPGGEQYF. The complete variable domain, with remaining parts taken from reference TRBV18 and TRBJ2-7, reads NAGVMQNPRHLVRRRGQEARLRCSPMKGHSHVYWYRQLPEEGLKFMVYLQKENIIDESGMPKERFSAEFPKEGPSILRIQQVVRGDSAAYFCTSSPGGEQYFGPGTRLTVT.